This T cell receptor beta chain was sequenced for a study of blood T cell repertoires in COVID-19. About the research overall: Whether acute or convalescent, the COVID-19 samples came from the United States, Italy and Spain. Sources were T cells, B-cell-depleted T cells, or PBMCs; the material itself was cDNA or gDNA.

Original processing methods: Using reference gene primer amplification, nucleated cell counts were estimated. TCRdb's table, derived via immunoSEQ multiplex PCR, lists solely in-frame clones and lacks some. The V and J calls and the clone size are those of that table, but D and trimming were determined from the DNA. This sample yields a few hundred thousand clones, of which around 86% are seen a single time; 1% belongs to the top ten. This CDR3 region has 14 residues. J was trimmed by 9 bases and V by 4 bases; bases with no gene match: 9. The germline V gene encodes CDR1 MDHEN and CDR2 SYDVKM. Source material: peripheral blood. This chain joins TRBV28 and TRBJ1-1; TRBD1 aligns across 9 bases. The origin of this receptor is a middle-aged man with active or convalescent COVID-19. The CDR3 nucleotides are TGTGCCAGCAGTTCCCCGGGACAGGGTCTTCAAGCTTTCTTT. This encodes CASSSPGQGLQAFF.